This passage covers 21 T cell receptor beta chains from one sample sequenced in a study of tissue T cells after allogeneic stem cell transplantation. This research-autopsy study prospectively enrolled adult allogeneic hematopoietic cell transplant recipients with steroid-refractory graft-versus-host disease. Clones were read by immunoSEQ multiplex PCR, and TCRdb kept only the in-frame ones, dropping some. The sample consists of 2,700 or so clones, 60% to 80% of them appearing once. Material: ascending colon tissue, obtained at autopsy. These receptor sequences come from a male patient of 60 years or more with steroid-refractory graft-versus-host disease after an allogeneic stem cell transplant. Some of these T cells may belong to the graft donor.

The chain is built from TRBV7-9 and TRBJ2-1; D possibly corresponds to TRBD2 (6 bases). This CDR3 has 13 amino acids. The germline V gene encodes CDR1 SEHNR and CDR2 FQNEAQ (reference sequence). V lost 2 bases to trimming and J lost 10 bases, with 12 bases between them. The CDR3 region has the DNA TGTGCCAGCAGCTTATATCGGGACTTAGAGCAGTTCTTC. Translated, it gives CASSLYRDLEQFF.

In DNA, the CDR3 is TGCGCCAGCAGCCAAGTCGGGGGGGCAGATACGCAGTATTTT. Translated: CASSQVGGADTQYF. The chain carries TRBV4-3 and TRBJ2-3; 8 bases are shared with TRBD2. The CDR3 covers 14 residues. From germline, CDR1 is LGHNA and CDR2 YSLEER. The ends lost 1 base at V and 4 bases at J; junction bases unmatched: 1.

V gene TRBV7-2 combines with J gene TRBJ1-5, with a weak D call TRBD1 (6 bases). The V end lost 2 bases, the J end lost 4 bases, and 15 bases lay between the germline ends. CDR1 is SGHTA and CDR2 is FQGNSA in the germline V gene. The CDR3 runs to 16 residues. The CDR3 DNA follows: TGTGCCAGCAGCTTAAATGGGGGGCCCGCAAATCAGCCCCAGCATTTT. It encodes CASSLNGGPANQPQHF. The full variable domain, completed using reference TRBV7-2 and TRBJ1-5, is GAGVSQSPSNKVTEKGKDVELRCDPISGHTALYWYRQSLGQGLEFLIYFQGNSAPDKSGLPSDRFSAERTGGSVSTLTIQRTQQEDSAVYLCASSLNGGPANQPQHFGDGTRLSIL.

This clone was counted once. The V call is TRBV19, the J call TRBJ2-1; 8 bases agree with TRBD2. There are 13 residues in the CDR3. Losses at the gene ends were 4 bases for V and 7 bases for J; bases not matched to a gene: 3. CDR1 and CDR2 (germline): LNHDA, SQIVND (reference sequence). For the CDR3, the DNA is TGTGCCAGTAGTACGGGACTAGTTAATGAGCAGTTCTTC. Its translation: CASSTGLVNEQFF.

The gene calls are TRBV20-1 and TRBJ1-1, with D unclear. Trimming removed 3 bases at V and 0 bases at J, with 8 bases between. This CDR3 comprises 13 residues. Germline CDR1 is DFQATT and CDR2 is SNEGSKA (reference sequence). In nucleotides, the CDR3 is TGCAGTGCTAGTGAAAGCATGAACACTGAAGCTTTCTTT. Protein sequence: CSASESMNTEAFF.

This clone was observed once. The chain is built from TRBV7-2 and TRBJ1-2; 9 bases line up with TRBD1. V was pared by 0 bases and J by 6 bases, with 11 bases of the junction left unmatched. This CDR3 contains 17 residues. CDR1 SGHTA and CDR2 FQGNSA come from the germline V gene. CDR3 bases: TGTGCCAGCAGCTTAGCGGACAGGGGATTGCGAGTGGATGGCTACACCTTC. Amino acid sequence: CASSLADRGLRVDGYTF.

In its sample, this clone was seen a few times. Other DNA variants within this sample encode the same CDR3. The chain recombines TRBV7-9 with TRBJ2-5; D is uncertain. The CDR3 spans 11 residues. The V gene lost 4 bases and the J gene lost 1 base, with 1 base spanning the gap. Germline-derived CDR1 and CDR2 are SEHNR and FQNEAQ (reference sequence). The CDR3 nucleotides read TGTGCCAGCAGCTCCCAAGAGACCCAGTACTTC. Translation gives CASSSQETQYF. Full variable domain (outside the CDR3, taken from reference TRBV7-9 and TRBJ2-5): DTGVSQNPRHKITKRGQNVTFRCDPISEHNRLYWYRQTLGQGPEFLTYFQNEAQLEKSRLLSDRFSAERPKGSFSTLEIQRTEQGDSAMYLCASSSQETQYFGPGTRLLVL.

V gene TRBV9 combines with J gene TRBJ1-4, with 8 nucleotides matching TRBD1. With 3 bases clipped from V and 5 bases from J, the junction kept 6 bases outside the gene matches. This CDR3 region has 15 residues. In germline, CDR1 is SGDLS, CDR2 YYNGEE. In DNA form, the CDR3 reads TGTGCCAGCAGCGCATTCAGGGGGCTAAATGAAAAACTGTTTTTT. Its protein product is CASSAFRGLNEKLFF.

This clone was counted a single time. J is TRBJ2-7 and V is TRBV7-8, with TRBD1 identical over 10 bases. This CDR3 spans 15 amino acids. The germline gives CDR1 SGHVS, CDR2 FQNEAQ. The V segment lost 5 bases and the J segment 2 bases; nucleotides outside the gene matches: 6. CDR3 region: CASSIRDRGPYEQYF. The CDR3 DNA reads TGTGCCAGCAGCATCCGGGACAGGGGACCCTACGAGCAGTACTTC.

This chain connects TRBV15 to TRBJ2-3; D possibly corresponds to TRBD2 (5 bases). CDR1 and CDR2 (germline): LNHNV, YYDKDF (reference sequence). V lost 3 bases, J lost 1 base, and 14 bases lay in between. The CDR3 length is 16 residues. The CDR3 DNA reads TGTGCCACCAGCAGGGCGGGTGGTCCGGGCACAGATACGCAGTATTTT. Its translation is CATSRAGGPGTDTQYF.

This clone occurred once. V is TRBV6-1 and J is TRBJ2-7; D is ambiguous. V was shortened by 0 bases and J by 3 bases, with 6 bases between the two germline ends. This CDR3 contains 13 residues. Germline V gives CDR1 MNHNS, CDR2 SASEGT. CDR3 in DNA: TGTGCCAGCAGTGAAGCGGATGGCTACGAGCAGTACTTC. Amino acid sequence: CASSEADGYEQYF.

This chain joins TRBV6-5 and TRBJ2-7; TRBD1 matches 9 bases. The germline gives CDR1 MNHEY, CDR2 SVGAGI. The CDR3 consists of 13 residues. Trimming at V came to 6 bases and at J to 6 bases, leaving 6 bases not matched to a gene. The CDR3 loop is CASSRGTGREQYF. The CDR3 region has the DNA TGTGCCAGCAGCCGCGGGACAGGGCGCGAGCAGTACTTC.

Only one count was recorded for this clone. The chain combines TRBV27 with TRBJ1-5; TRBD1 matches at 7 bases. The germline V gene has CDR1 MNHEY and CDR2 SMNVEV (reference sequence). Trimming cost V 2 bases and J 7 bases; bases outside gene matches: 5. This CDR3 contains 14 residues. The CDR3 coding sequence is TGTGCCAGCAGTTTAAATCGAGGGGGCCAGCCCCAGCATTTT. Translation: CASSLNRGGQPQHF.

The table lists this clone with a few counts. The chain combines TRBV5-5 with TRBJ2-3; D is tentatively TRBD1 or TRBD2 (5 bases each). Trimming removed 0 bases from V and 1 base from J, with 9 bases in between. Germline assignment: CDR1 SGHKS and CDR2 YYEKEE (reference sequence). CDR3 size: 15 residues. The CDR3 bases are TGTGCCAGCAGCTTGGTGCAGGGACGCACAGATACGCAGTATTTT. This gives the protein CASSLVQGRTDTQYF.

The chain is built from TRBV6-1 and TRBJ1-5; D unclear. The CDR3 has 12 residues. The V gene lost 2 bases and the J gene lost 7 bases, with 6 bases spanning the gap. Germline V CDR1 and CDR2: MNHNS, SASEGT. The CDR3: CASSESQQPQHF. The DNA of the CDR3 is TGTGCCAGCAGTGAATCGCAGCAGCCCCAGCATTTT.

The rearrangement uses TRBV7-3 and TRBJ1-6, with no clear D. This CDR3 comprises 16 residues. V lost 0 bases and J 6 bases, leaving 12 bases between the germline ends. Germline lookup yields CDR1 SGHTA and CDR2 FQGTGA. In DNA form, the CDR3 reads TGTGCCAGCAGCTTAACGAATTGGGGAGGTAATTCACCCCTCCACTTT. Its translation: CASSLTNWGGNSPLHF.

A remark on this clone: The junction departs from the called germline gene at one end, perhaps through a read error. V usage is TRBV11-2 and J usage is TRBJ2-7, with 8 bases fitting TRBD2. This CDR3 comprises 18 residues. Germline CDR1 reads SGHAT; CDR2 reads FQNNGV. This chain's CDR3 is CPPRFGAARGGVAYEQYF. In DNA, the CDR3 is TGCCCCCCCCGCTTCGGGGCCGCCCGGGGGGGGGTTGCCTACGAGCAGTACTTC.

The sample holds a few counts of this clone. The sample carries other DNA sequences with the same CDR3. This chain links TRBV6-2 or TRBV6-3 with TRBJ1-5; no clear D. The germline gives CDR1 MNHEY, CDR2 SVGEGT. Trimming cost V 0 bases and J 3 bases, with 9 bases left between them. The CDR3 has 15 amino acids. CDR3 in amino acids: CASSYSSRVNQPQHF. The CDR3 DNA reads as TGTGCCAGCAGTTACTCGAGCCGGGTCAATCAGCCCCAGCATTTT.

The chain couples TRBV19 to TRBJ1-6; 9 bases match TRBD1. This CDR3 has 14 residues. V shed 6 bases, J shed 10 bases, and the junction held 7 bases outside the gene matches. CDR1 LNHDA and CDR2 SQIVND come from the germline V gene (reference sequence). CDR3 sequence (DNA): TGTGCCAGTAGGAGGGACAGGGACGGGTCACCCCTCCACTTT. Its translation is CASRRDRDGSPLHF.

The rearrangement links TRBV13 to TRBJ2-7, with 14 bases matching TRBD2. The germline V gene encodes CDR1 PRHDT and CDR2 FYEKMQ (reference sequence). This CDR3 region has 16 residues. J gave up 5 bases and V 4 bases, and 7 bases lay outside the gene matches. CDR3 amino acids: CASSSGTSGGPHEQYF. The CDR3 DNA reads TGTGCCAGCAGCTCTGGGACTAGCGGGGGCCCTCACGAGCAGTACTTC.

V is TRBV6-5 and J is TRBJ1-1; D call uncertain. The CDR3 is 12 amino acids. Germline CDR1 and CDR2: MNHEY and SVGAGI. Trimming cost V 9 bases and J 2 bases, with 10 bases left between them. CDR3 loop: CASKGINTEAFF. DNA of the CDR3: TGTGCCAGTAAAGGGATCAACACTGAAGCTTTCTTT.